This note documents a single T cell receptor (beta chain) sequence. Assay used: immunoSEQ multiplex PCR; TCRdb lists only in-frame clones, some missing. The sample contains a few hundred thousand clones, roughly 90% of which appear only once. V was clipped by 0 bases and J by 6 bases, with 6 bases between them. CDR1 is SGHTA, CDR2 FQGNSA, per germline. This CDR3 has 14 residues. These data are taken from a study of blood T cell repertoires in COVID-19. The TCR originated in a woman aged 60-75 years with acute or convalescent COVID-19. Sequenced material: peripheral blood. This sequence joins TRBV7-2 and TRBJ1-6; maybe TRBD1 (5 bases). CDR3 in amino acids: CASSLAGVNSPLHF. CDR3 DNA sequence: TGTGCCAGCAGCTTAGCAGGGGTTAATTCACCCCTCCACTTT.